These T cell receptor beta chains were read from a single sample in a study of T cell repertoires in ileal Crohn's disease. Method: immunoSEQ multiplex PCR; TCRdb's copy keeps in-frame clones and lacks some. The sample has about 4,800 clones, around 90% seen once. Sequenced: ileal tissue. Receptors originate from an adult with Crohn's disease. The CDR3 runs from the conserved cysteine through the conserved F or W. A D gene is named only where the DNA matches it firmly. Only some rows state a clone size, as once, few, many or a class for expanded clones.

CDR3: CASSYPGIGAYEQYF
DNA: TGTGCCAGCAGCTATCCGGGGATTGGGGCCTACGAGCAGTACTTC
D: NA
size: NA
J: TRBJ2-7
V: TRBV5-4

CDR3: CASSLVSAQPQHF
DNA: TGTGCCAGCAGCTTAGTTTCGGCCCAGCCCCAGCATTTT
D: NA
size: NA
J: TRBJ1-5
V: TRBV7-2

CDR3: CASSEVTGTNTEAFF
DNA: TGTGCCAGCAGTGAAGTGACAGGGACGAACACTGAAGCTTTCTTT
D: TRBD1
size: NA
J: TRBJ1-1
V: TRBV2

CDR3: CATGTVNTGELFF
DNA: TGTGCCACCGGGACAGTGAACACCGGGGAGCTGTTTTTT
D: TRBD1
size: few
J: TRBJ2-2
V: TRBV15

CDR3: CASSRQDHTGELFF
DNA: TGTGCCAGCAGCCGCCAGGATCACACCGGGGAGCTGTTTTTT
D: NA
size: NA
J: TRBJ2-2
V: TRBV5-4

CDR3: CATSRAVGVGNQPQHF
DNA: TGTGCCACCAGCAGAGCCGTGGGGGTTGGCAATCAGCCCCAGCATTTT
D: NA
size: NA
J: TRBJ1-5
V: TRBV15

CDR3: CASSLEGRSGNTIYF
DNA: TGTGCCAGCAGCTTGGAAGGGCGCTCTGGAAACACCATATATTTT
D: NA
size: NA
J: TRBJ1-3
V: TRBV5-6

CDR3: CASSELKGKSGNEKLFF
DNA: TGTGCCAGCAGTGAACTAAAGGGAAAATCCGGTAATGAAAAACTGTTTTTT
D: NA
size: NA
J: TRBJ1-4
V: TRBV6-1

CDR3: CAWSVRTGLSGYTF
DNA: TGTGCCTGGAGTGTCAGGACAGGGTTGTCAGGCTACACCTTC
D: TRBD1
size: few
J: TRBJ1-2
V: TRBV30

CDR3: CASSLVRVGNTEAFF
DNA: TGTGCCAGCAGCTTAGTACGGGTTGGGAACACTGAAGCTTTCTTT
D: NA
size: large
J: TRBJ1-1
V: TRBV7-2

CDR3: CASSRQGALGYEQYF
DNA: TGTGCCAGCAGCCGTCAGGGGGCTCTAGGGTACGAGCAGTACTTC
D: TRBD1
size: NA
J: TRBJ2-7
V: TRBV11-2

CDR3: CASSYMDRNNQPQHF
DNA: TGTGCCAGCAGCTATATGGACAGGAACAATCAGCCCCAGCATTTT
D: TRBD1
size: NA
J: TRBJ1-5
V: TRBV5-8

CDR3: CASSIRAETYEQYF
DNA: TGTGCCAGTAGTATCCGGGCCGAGACCTACGAGCAGTACTTC
D: NA
size: NA
J: TRBJ2-7
V: TRBV19

CDR3: CAISGNRDSYEQYF
DNA: TGTGCCATCAGTGGAAACAGGGACTCCTACGAGCAGTACTTC
D: NA
size: NA
J: TRBJ2-7
V: TRBV10-3